The clone carrying this TCR beta chain was seen more than once but under ten times. Ophthalmopathy cases met thresholds of Clinical Activity Score at least 3, NOSPECS grade at least 4 and duration under 3 months. Uncontrolled infection, other autoimmune disease, pregnancy or lactation led to exclusion. Orbital computed tomography and thyroid ultrasound, together with serum TRAb and thyroxine and clinical symptoms, were used for diagnoses. The record originates from a study of T cells in Graves' hyperthyroidism and ophthalmopathy. Turning to the study itself: Before any treatment, at initial diagnosis, peripheral blood was collected.

The V gene lost 4 bases and the J gene lost 4 bases, with 11 bases spanning the gap. The CDR3 has 14 amino acids. RNA transcripts yielded amplified TCR beta CDR3 regions. The TCR CDR3 first-round RT-PCR relied on the HTBI primer set. TCRdb processed the multiplex PCR reads anew with MiXCR; each CDR3 protein has one entry. The sample includes approximately 600,000 distinct CDR3 sequences, roughly 20% of them seen just once. This clonotype was obtained from a man aged 25-40 years with Graves' ophthalmopathy. The sample comprised blood. The chain has TRBV12-3 or TRBV12-4 and TRBJ2-1, with D perhaps TRBD2 (5 bases). CDR3 in amino acids: CASSYIAPYNEQFF. CDR3 bases: TGTGCCAGCAGTTATATAGCGCCGTACAATGAGCAGTTCTTC.